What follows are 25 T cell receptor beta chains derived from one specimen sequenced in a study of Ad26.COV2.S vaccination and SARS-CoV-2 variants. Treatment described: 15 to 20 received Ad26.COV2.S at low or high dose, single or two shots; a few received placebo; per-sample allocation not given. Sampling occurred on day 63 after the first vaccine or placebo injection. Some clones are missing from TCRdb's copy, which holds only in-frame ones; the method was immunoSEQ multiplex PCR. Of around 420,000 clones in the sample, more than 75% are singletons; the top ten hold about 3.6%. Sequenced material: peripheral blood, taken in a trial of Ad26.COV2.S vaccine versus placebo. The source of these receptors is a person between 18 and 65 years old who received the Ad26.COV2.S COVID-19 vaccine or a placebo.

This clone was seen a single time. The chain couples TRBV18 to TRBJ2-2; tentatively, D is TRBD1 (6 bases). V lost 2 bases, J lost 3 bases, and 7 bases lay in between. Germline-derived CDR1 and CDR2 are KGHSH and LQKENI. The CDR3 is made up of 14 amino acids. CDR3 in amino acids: CASSPGQYTGELFF. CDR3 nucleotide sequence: TGTGCCAGCTCACCAGGACAGTACACCGGGGAGCTGTTTTTT.

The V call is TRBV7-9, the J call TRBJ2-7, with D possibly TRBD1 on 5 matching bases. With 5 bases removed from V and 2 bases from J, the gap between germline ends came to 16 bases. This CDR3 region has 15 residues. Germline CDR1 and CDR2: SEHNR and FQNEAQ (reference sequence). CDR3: CASSRYQGVTYEQYF. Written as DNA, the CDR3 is TGTGCCAGCAGCCGATACCAGGGTGTAACCTACGAGCAGTACTTC.

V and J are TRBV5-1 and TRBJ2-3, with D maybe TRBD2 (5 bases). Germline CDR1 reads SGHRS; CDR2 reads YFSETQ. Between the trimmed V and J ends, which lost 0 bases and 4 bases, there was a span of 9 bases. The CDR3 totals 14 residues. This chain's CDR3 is CASSLGSEADTQYF. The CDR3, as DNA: TGCGCCAGCAGCTTGGGTAGCGAGGCAGATACGCAGTATTTT.

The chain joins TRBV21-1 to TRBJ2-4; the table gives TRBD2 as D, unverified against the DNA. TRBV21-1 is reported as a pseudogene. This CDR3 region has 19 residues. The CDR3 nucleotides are TGTGCCAGCAGCAAAGAAAGAGCGGGGGGGCCGCTTGCCAAAAACATTCAGTACTTC. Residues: CASSKERAGGPLAKNIQYF.

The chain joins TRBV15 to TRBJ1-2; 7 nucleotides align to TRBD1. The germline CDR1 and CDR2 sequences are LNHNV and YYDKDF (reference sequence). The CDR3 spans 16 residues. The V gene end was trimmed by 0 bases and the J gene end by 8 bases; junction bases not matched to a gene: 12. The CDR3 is CATSRDRQGGIRGYTF. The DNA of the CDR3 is TGTGCCACCAGCAGAGACAGACAGGGTGGGATAAGGGGCTACACCTTC.

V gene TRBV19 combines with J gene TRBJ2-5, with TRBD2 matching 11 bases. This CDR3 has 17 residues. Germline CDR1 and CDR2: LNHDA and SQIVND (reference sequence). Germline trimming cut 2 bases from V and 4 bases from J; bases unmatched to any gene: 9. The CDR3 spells CASSITSGGIAGETQYF. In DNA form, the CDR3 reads TGTGCCAGTAGTATAACTAGCGGGGGAATCGCTGGAGAGACCCAGTACTTC.

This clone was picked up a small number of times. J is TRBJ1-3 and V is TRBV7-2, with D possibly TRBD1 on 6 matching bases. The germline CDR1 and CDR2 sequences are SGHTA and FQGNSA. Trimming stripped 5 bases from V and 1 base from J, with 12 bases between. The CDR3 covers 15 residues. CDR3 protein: CASSPSTGSGNTIYF. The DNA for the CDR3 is TGTGCCAGCAGCCCCTCGACAGGATCTGGAAACACCATATATTTT.

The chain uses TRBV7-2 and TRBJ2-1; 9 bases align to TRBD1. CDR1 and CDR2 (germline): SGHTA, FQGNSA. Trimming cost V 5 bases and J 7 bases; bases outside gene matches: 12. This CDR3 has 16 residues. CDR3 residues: CASSGWGTGRVNEQFF. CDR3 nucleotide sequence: TGTGCCAGCAGCGGATGGGGGACAGGGAGGGTTAATGAGCAGTTCTTC.

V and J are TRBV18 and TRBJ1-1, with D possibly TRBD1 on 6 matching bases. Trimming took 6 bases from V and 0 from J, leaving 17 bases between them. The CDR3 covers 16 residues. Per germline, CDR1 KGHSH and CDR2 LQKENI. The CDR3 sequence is CASSPQGGTMNTEAFF. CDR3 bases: TGTGCCAGCTCCCCCCAAGGGGGTACCATGAACACTGAAGCTTTCTTT. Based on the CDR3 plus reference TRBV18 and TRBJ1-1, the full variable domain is NAGVMQNPRHLVRRRGQEARLRCSPMKGHSHVYWYRQLPEEGLKFMVYLQKENIIDESGMPKERFSAEFPKEGPSILRIQQVVRGDSAAYFCASSPQGGTMNTEAFFGQGTRLTVV.

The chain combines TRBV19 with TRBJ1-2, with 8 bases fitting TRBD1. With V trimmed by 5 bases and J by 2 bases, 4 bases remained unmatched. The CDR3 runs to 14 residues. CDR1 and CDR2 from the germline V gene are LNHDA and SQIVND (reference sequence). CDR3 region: CASSLTGENYGYTF. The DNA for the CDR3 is TGTGCCAGTAGTCTGACAGGGGAGAACTATGGCTACACCTTC.

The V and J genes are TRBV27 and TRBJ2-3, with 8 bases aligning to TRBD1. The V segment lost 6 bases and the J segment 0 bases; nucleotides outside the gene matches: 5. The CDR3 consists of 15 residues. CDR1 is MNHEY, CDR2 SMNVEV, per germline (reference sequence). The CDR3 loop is CASRPQGVSTDTQYF. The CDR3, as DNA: TGTGCCAGCAGGCCACAGGGGGTTAGCACAGATACGCAGTATTTT.

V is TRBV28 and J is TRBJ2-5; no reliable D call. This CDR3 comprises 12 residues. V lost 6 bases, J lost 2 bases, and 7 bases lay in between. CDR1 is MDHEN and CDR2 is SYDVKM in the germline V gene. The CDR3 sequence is CASSRTQETQYF. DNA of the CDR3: TGTGCCAGCAGCCGAACTCAAGAGACCCAGTACTTC.

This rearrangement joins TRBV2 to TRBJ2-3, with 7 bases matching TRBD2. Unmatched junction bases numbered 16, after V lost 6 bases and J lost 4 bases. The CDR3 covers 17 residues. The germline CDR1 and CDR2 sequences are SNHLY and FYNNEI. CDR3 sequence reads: CASSPAPAGETADTQYF. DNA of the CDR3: TGTGCCAGCAGCCCCGCTCCCGCGGGGGAGACGGCAGATACGCAGTATTTT.

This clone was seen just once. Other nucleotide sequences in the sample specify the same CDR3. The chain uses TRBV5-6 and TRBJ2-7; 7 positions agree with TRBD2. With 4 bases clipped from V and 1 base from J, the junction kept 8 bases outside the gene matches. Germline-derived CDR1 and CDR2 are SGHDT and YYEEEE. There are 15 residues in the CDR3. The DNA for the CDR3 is TGTGCCAGCAGCCTCCCGACGGGGGGTTCCTACGAGCAGTACTTC. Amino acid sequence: CASSLPTGGSYEQYF.

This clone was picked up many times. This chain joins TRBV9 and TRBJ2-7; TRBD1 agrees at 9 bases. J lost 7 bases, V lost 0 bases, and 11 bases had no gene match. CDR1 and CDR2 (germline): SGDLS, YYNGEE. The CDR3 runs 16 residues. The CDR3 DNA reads TGTGCCAGCAGCGTAGTGGACAGGGGAGGACTAAGGGAGCAGTACTTC. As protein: CASSVVDRGGLREQYF. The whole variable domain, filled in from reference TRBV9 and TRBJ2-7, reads DSGVTQTPKHLITATGQRVTLRCSPRSGDLSVYWYQQSLDQGLQFLIQYYNGEERAKGNILERFSAQQFPDLHSELNLSSLELGDSALYFCASSVVDRGGLREQYFGPGTRLTVT.

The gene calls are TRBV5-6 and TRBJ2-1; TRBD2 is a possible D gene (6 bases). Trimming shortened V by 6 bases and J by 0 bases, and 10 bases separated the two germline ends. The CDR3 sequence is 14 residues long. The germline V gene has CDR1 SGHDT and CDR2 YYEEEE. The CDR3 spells CASMGGSSYNEQFF. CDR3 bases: TGTGCCAGCATGGGGGGTAGCTCCTACAATGAGCAGTTCTTC.

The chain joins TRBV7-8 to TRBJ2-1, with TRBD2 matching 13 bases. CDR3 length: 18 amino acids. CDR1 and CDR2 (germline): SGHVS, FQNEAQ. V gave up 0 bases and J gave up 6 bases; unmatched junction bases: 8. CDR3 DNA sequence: TGTGCCAGCAGCTTAGCGAGTCCACTAGCGGGGGGGCCCAATGAGCAGTTCTTC. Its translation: CASSLASPLAGGPNEQFF. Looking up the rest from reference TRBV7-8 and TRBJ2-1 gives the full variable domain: GAGVSQSPRYKVAKRGQDVALRCDPISGHVSLFWYQQALGQGPEFLTYFQNEAQLDKSGLPSDRFFAERPEGSVSTLKIQRTQQEDSAVYLCASSLASPLAGGPNEQFFGPGTRLTVL.

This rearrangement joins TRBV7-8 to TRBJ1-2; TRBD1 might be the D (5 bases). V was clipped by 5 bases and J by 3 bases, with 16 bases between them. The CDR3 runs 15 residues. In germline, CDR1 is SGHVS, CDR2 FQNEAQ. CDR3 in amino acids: CASSLSIVTDYGYTF. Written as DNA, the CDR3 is TGTGCCAGCAGCCTTAGCATAGTGACAGACTATGGCTACACCTTC. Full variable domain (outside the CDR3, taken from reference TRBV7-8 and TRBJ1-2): GAGVSQSPRYKVAKRGQDVALRCDPISGHVSLFWYQQALGQGPEFLTYFQNEAQLDKSGLPSDRFFAERPEGSVSTLKIQRTQQEDSAVYLCASSLSIVTDYGYTFGSGTRLTVV.

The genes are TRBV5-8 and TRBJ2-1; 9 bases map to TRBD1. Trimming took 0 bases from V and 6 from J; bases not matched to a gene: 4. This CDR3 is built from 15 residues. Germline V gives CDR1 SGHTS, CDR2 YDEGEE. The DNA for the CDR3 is TGTGCCAGCAGCTTGGACGGGACAGGGCCCAATGAGCAGTTCTTC. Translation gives CASSLDGTGPNEQFF.

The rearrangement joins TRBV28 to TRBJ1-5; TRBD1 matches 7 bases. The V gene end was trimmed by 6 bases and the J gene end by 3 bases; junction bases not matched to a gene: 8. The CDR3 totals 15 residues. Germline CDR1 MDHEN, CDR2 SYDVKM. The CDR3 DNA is TGTGCCAGCAGAGTAGGGACAGTCCTCAATCAGCCCCAGCATTTT. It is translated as CASRVGTVLNQPQHF. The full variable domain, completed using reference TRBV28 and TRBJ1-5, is DVKVTQSSRYLVKRTGEKVFLECVQDMDHENMFWYRQDPGLGLRLIYFSYDVKMKEKGDIPEGYSVSREKKERFSLILESASTNQTSMYLCASRVGTVLNQPQHFGDGTRLSIL.

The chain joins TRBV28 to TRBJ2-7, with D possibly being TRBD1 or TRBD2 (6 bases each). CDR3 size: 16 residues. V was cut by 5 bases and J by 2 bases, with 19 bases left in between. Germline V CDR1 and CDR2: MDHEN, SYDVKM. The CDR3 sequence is CASSPQGRRPTYEQYF. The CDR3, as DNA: TGTGCCAGCAGTCCCCAGGGGAGGCGCCCGACCTACGAGCAGTACTTC.

The CDR3 spells CASSPGQGAFEQYF. CDR3 bases: TGTGCCAGCAGCCCGGGACAGGGGGCTTTTGAGCAGTACTTC. The gene calls are TRBV7-9 and TRBJ2-7; the match to TRBD1 covers 12 bases. Germline CDR1 is SEHNR and CDR2 is FQNEAQ (reference sequence). The trim removed 5 bases at V and 7 bases at J, leaving 6 bases unmatched. The CDR3 sequence is 14 residues long.

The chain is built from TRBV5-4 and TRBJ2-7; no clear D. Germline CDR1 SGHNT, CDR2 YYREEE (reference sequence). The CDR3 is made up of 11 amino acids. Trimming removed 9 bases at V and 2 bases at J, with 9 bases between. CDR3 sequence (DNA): TGTGCCACTGGTCCGCCCTACGAGCAGTACTTC. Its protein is CATGPPYEQYF.

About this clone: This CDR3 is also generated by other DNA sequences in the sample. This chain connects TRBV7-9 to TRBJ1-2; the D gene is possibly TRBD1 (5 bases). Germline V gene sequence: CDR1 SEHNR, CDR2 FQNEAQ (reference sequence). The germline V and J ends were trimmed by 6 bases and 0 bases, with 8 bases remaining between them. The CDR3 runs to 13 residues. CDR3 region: CASSLGPNYGYTF. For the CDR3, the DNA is TGTGCCAGCAGTTTGGGACCTAACTATGGCTACACCTTC.

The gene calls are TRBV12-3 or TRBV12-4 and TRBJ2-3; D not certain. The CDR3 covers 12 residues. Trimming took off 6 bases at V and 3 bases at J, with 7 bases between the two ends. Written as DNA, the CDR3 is TGTGCCAGCAGCATACAAACAGATACGCAGTATTTT. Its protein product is CASSIQTDTQYF.